What follows are 32 T cell receptor beta chains derived from one specimen sequenced in a study of blood T cell repertoires in COVID-19. Profiled with immunoSEQ multiplex PCR; TCRdb holds only in-frame clones, not every one. This repertoire shows just under 350,000 clones, under 95% found once; its top ten account for roughly 3%. Sequencing used peripheral blood. The source is a woman aged 18-29 years who had recovered from COVID-19.

This rearrangement joins TRBV6-4 to TRBJ2-3; possibly TRBD2 for D (5 bases). This CDR3 is built from 15 residues. Germline V gene sequence: CDR1 MRHNA, CDR2 SNTAGT. V was shortened by 3 bases and J by 5 bases, with 15 bases between the two germline ends. In DNA, the CDR3 is TGTGCCAGCAGTGAGGAAGAGGGCGGAGGAGATACGCAGTATTTT. Its protein product is CASSEEEGGGDTQYF.

This chain joins TRBV3-1 (or the pseudogene TRBV3-2) and TRBJ2-5; a possible D gene is TRBD1 (5 bases). Trimming removed 1 base at V and 5 bases at J, with 20 bases between. Germline CDR1 is LGHDT and CDR2 is YNNKEL (reference sequence). The CDR3 runs 17 residues. The CDR3: CASSQGLGQGESETQYF. The CDR3 DNA is TGTGCCAGCAGCCAAGGTCTAGGGCAGGGCGAATCGGAGACCCAGTACTTC.

The chain uses TRBV7-9 and TRBJ1-1; D not resolved. The CDR3 runs 12 residues. V gave up 5 bases and J gave up 4 bases, with 8 bases separating them. CDR1 and CDR2 from the germline V gene are SEHNR and FQNEAQ (reference sequence). The CDR3 region is CASSLASTEAFF. The CDR3 region has the DNA TGTGCCAGCAGCCTGGCCTCCACTGAAGCTTTCTTT.

The V call is TRBV7-9, the J call TRBJ1-2, with 10 positions matching TRBD1. The length of the CDR3 is 17 residues. J lost 0 bases, V lost 1 base, and 5 bases had no gene match. Germline V CDR1 and CDR2: SEHNR, FQNEAQ (reference sequence). The DNA of the CDR3 is TGTGCCAGCAGCTTAGTTGTCGGACAGGGGGCTAACTATGGCTACACCTTC. Its translation: CASSLVVGQGANYGYTF.

This chain joins TRBV11-2 and TRBJ2-1, with TRBD1 matching 8 bases. V lost 5 bases and J lost 8; bases outside the gene matches: 17. Germline V gene lookup returns CDR1 SGHAT and CDR2 FQNNGV. This CDR3 spans 17 amino acids. The CDR3 DNA sequence: TGTGCCAGCAGCCGACGCGGGACAGGACAACATAAGGATGAGCAGTTCTTC. Encoded protein: CASSRRGTGQHKDEQFF.

The chain uses TRBV15 and TRBJ2-1, with 8 nucleotides matching TRBD2. Germline V gives CDR1 LNHNV, CDR2 YYDKDF (reference sequence). This CDR3 contains 14 residues. Trimming removed 8 bases from V and 6 bases from J; junction bases left unmatched: 9. This chain's CDR3 is CATSGLAGLNEQFF. The CDR3 DNA is TGTGCCACCTCCGGGCTAGCGGGCCTCAATGAGCAGTTCTTC. Full variable domain (remainder filled in from reference TRBV15 and TRBJ2-1): DAMVIQNPRYQVTQFGKPVTLSCSQTLNHNVMYWYQQKSSQAPKLLFHYYDKDFNNEADTPDNFQSRRPNTSFCFLDIRSPGLGDTAMYLCATSGLAGLNEQFFGPGTRLTVL.

The CDR3, as DNA: TGTGCCAGCAGGAACATAGGGAGCGGGAGTGACAATGAGCAGTTCTTC. Translating it yields CASRNIGSGSDNEQFF. This chain joins TRBV27 and TRBJ2-1; TRBD2 matches 8 bases. Germline CDR1 is MNHEY and CDR2 is SMNVEV (reference sequence). The CDR3 covers 16 residues. Trimming took 6 bases from V and 5 from J; bases not matched to a gene: 12.

This clone has more than one count but fewer than ten. CDR3: CASSAGRTRSNTEAFF. In DNA, the CDR3 is TGTGCCAGCAGCGCCGGACGGACACGATCGAACACTGAAGCTTTCTTT. The chain uses TRBV9 and TRBJ1-1, with D perhaps TRBD1 (5 bases). V was clipped by 3 bases and J by 1 base, with 16 bases between them. Germline V gene lookup returns CDR1 SGDLS and CDR2 YYNGEE. The CDR3 is 16 residues long.

The chain joins TRBV5-6 to TRBJ1-2, with TRBD1 matching over 7 bases. CDR3 size: 13 residues. The V segment lost 4 bases and the J segment 5 bases; nucleotides outside the gene matches: 5. CDR1 SGHDT and CDR2 YYEEEE come from the germline V gene. For the CDR3, the DNA is TGTGCCAGCAGCCAGACAGGGAGTTATGGCTACACCTTC. This translates into CASSQTGSYGYTF.

As concerns this clone: Because the CDR3's place on the DNA is in doubt, the DNA is left out and the CDR3 is given as listed by TCRdb. The V and J genes are TRBV2 and TRBJ2-5; the DNA was not used to check the table's D call, TRBD1. The CDR3 is 17 amino acids in total, end residues counted. CDR1 and CDR2 (germline): SNHLY, FYNNEI. The CDR3 spells CAYSVPAWGTLKETQYF.

This chain connects TRBV5-1 to TRBJ2-3, with TRBD1 matching over 8 bases. Germline loops: CDR1 SGHRS, CDR2 YFSETQ. After removal of 4 bases from V and 0 bases from J, the junction contained 13 bases not matched to a gene. CDR3 length: 18 amino acids. Written as DNA, the CDR3 is TGCGCCAGCAGCGGAAGCATTCGGACAGGGCTTAGCACAGATACGCAGTATTTT. Translating it yields CASSGSIRTGLSTDTQYF.

The chain links TRBV11-2 to TRBJ2-5, with 8 bases matching TRBD2. V dropped 1 base and J dropped 5; count of bases not matched to a gene: 6. The CDR3 covers 15 residues. Germline V gives CDR1 SGHAT, CDR2 FQNNGV. The DNA of the CDR3 is TGTGCCAGCAGCTTAGCTCGGGAGGGCGCGGAGACCCAGTACTTC. Amino acids: CASSLAREGAETQYF. Using reference TRBV11-2 and TRBJ2-5 for the parts outside the CDR3, the full variable domain is EAGVAQSPRYKIIEKRQSVAFWCNPISGHATLYWYQQILGQGPKLLIQFQNNGVVDDSQLPKDRFSAERLKGVDSTLKIQPAKLEDSAVYLCASSLAREGAETQYFGPGTRLLVL.

The V and J genes are TRBV12-5 and TRBJ2-2; tentatively, D is TRBD1 (6 bases). The ends were cut back, 1 base at V and 4 bases at J, with 16 bases in the middle. The CDR3 covers 17 residues. Germline assignment: CDR1 LGHNT and CDR2 FRNRAP. CDR3 bases: TGTGCTAGTGGTTTGGAATTTGGGGGCGCCGGCACCGGGGAGCTGTTTTTT. Its translation is CASGLEFGGAGTGELFF.

This clone was picked up one time. V usage is TRBV5-1 and J usage is TRBJ2-1, with TRBD2 matching 8 bases. CDR1 and CDR2 (germline): SGHRS, YFSETQ. J gave up 5 bases and V 3 bases, and 4 bases lay outside the gene matches. CDR3 length: 14 amino acids. The CDR3 loop reads CASSSKAGDNEQFF. The CDR3, as DNA: TGCGCCAGCAGCTCAAAAGCGGGAGACAATGAGCAGTTCTTC.

The J gene is TRBJ1-5, the V gene TRBV4-3; D remains ambiguous. Between the trimmed V and J ends, which lost 0 bases and 4 bases, there was a span of 10 bases. This CDR3 is 15 amino acids long. CDR1 and CDR2 from the germline V gene are LGHNA and YSLEER. The CDR3 loop is CASSQDWADNQPQHF. The DNA of the CDR3 is TGCGCCAGCAGCCAAGATTGGGCAGATAATCAGCCCCAGCATTTT.

The J gene is TRBJ2-1, the V gene TRBV7-2, with 7 bases identical to TRBD2. With V trimmed by 1 base and J by 7 bases, 7 bases remained unmatched. In germline, CDR1 is SGHTA, CDR2 FQGNSA. There are 15 residues in the CDR3. CDR3 sequence reads: CASSLDGRRENEQFF. The CDR3 nucleotides read TGTGCCAGCAGCTTAGACGGGAGGAGGGAAAATGAGCAGTTCTTC.

The V gene is TRBV11-2, the J gene TRBJ2-2, with 7 positions matching TRBD2. After removal of 2 bases from V and 7 bases from J, the junction contained 1 base not matched to a gene. This CDR3 has 13 amino acids. The germline V gene has CDR1 SGHAT and CDR2 FQNNGV. The CDR3 DNA reads TGTGCCAGCAGCTTAATAGCGGGCGGGGAGCTGTTTTTT. Encoded protein: CASSLIAGGELFF.

This chain connects TRBV30 to TRBJ2-5, with 7 bases aligning to TRBD2. The J segment lost 5 bases and the V segment lost 1 base, leaving 10 bases of the junction unmatched. The CDR3 has 15 amino acids. Germline assignment: CDR1 GTSNPN and CDR2 SVGIG (reference sequence). CDR3 region: CAWSEWGGPWETQYF. The CDR3 DNA is TGTGCCTGGAGTGAATGGGGAGGGCCTTGGGAGACCCAGTACTTC.

In this sample, this clone turned up once. V gene TRBV9 combines with J gene TRBJ2-1; 8 bases line up with TRBD2. Germline CDR1 SGDLS, CDR2 YYNGEE. The CDR3 has 17 amino acids. The trim removed 0 bases at V and 0 bases at J, leaving 5 bases unmatched. CDR3 DNA sequence: TGTGCCAGCAGCGTAGGTGGAAGCGGGAGCTCCTACAATGAGCAGTTCTTC. It yields the protein CASSVGGSGSSYNEQFF. Full variable domain (remainder filled in from reference TRBV9 and TRBJ2-1): DSGVTQTPKHLITATGQRVTLRCSPRSGDLSVYWYQQSLDQGLQFLIQYYNGEERAKGNILERFSAQQFPDLHSELNLSSLELGDSALYFCASSVGGSGSSYNEQFFGPGTRLTVL.

This clone was observed once. The chain links TRBV7-2 to TRBJ2-1, with TRBD1 as a possible D gene (6 bases). Germline V gives CDR1 SGHTA, CDR2 FQGNSA. V lost 1 base and J 3 bases, leaving 10 bases between the germline ends. This CDR3 contains 15 residues. CDR3 protein: CASSLGRTVYNEQFF. CDR3 bases: TGTGCCAGCAGCTTAGGCAGGACAGTCTACAATGAGCAGTTCTTC.

The chain links TRBV29-1 to TRBJ2-1, with 9 bases that match TRBD1. The germline V gene encodes CDR1 SQVTM and CDR2 ANQGSEA. The ends lost 4 bases at V and 7 bases at J; junction bases unmatched: 5. The CDR3 length is 13 residues. CDR3 amino acids: CSVARGTGNEQFF. The CDR3 DNA reads TGCAGCGTTGCGAGGGGGACAGGGAATGAGCAGTTCTTC.

The chain uses TRBV28 and TRBJ1-1; D unclear. The CDR3 has 14 amino acids. V was trimmed by 2 bases and J by 4 bases, leaving 11 bases between them. Germline V gene sequence: CDR1 MDHEN, CDR2 SYDVKM. In DNA, the CDR3 is TGTGCCAGCAGTTTACCTCCCAGAGGCACTGAAGCTTTCTTT. Its translation is CASSLPPRGTEAFF.

To note about this clone: The same CDR3 also results from other DNA sequences found in this sample. This chain uses TRBV11-3 with TRBJ2-2; TRBD2 matches 9 bases. This CDR3 has 15 amino acids. From germline, CDR1 is SGHNT and CDR2 YENEEA. J lost 4 bases, V lost 1 base, and 1 base had no gene match. The DNA of the CDR3 is TGTGCCAGCAGCTTAGCAGCGGGAGGCACCGGGGAGCTGTTTTTT. Protein: CASSLAAGGTGELFF.

The chain combines TRBV5-1 with TRBJ2-2; D perhaps matches TRBD2 (5 bases). This CDR3 is built from 15 residues. From germline, CDR1 is SGHRS and CDR2 YFSETQ. V gave up 1 base and J gave up 6 bases, with 13 bases separating them. The CDR3 loop reads CASSLNSGYAGELFF. In nucleotides, the CDR3 is TGCGCCAGCAGCTTGAATTCGGGGTACGCCGGGGAGCTGTTTTTT.

This clone was detected only a few times. The CDR3 region is CASSIGLAGGPSTDTQYF. DNA of the CDR3: TGTGCCAGTAGTATTGGCCTAGCGGGAGGGCCAAGCACAGATACGCAGTATTTT. V is TRBV19 and J is TRBJ2-3, with 12 nucleotides matching TRBD2. There are 18 residues in the CDR3. With 3 bases clipped from V and 0 bases from J, the junction kept 7 bases outside the gene matches. Germline loops: CDR1 LNHDA, CDR2 SQIVND (reference sequence). Together with reference TRBV19 and TRBJ2-3, the CDR3 gives the full variable domain: DGGITQSPKYLFRKEGQNVTLSCEQNLNHDAMYWYRQDPGQGLRLIYYSQIVNDFQKGDIAEGYSVSREKKESFPLTVTSAQKNPTAFYLCASSIGLAGGPSTDTQYFGPGTRLTVL.

This clone occurred once. This chain joins TRBV29-1 and TRBJ1-2, with D tentatively TRBD1 (5 bases). CDR1 is SQVTM, CDR2 ANQGSEA, per germline. The CDR3 runs 17 residues. The V gene lost 4 bases and the J gene lost 3 bases, with 24 bases spanning the gap. The CDR3 nucleotides read TGCAGCGTTGTTCTCGGGGGACGTGAATGGGGCTACTATGGCTACACCTTC. Its protein is CSVVLGGREWGYYGYTF.

CDR3 amino acids: CASSPGGSEQYV. The CDR3 nucleotides read TGCGCCAGCAGTCCAGGGGGCTCCGAGCAGTACGTC. V usage is TRBV10-2 and J usage is TRBJ2-7, with 8 bases identical to TRBD1. This CDR3 contains 12 residues. V trimming: 5 bases; J trimming: 6 bases; junction bases outside the gene matches: 3. CDR1 is WSHSY and CDR2 is SAAADI in the germline V gene.

V usage is TRBV6-5 and J usage is TRBJ1-2; D may be TRBD1 (5 bases). Between the trimmed V and J ends, which lost 0 bases and 6 bases, there was a span of 8 bases. The length of the CDR3 is 13 residues. Germline-derived CDR1 and CDR2 are MNHEY and SVGAGI. DNA for the CDR3: TGTGCCAGCAGTTACTCGGGGCAGCATGGCTACACCTTC. Translated, it gives CASSYSGQHGYTF.

The chain is built from TRBV10-3 and TRBJ1-2, with 9 bases that match TRBD1. The CDR3 spans 13 residues. V trimming: 6 bases; J trimming: 8 bases; junction bases outside the gene matches: 7. Germline CDR1 and CDR2: ENHRY and SYGVKD. As DNA, the CDR3 is TGTGCCATCAGACCCGACAGGGGGATCGGCTACACCTTC. The encoded protein is CAIRPDRGIGYTF.

The chain is built from TRBV5-5 and TRBJ1-5; maybe TRBD1 (5 bases). The CDR3 totals 14 residues. V gave up 0 bases and J gave up 7 bases, with 11 bases separating them. Looked up from germline, CDR1 is SGHKS and CDR2 is YYEKEE (reference sequence). CDR3 in DNA: TGTGCCAGCAGCTTGGGGCAGGGTGGGCAGCCCCAGCATTTT. Its protein is CASSLGQGGQPQHF.

This CDR3 reads CASSTPGQGRDTQYF. DNA of the CDR3: TGTGCCAGCAGTACGCCGGGACAGGGCAGAGATACGCAGTATTTT. This chain links TRBV27 with TRBJ2-3, with 9 bases aligning to TRBD1. The CDR3 covers 15 residues. Looked up from germline, CDR1 is MNHEY and CDR2 is SMNVEV (reference sequence). V was clipped by 5 bases and J by 5 bases; unmatched bases: 8.

V usage is TRBV5-1 and J usage is TRBJ2-2; 8 bases agree with TRBD2. The V gene end was trimmed by 1 base and the J gene end by 6 bases; junction bases not matched to a gene: 20. Germline loops: CDR1 SGHRS, CDR2 YFSETQ. The CDR3 is made up of 20 amino acids. The CDR3 reads CASSLPPKPRSSGRSGELFF. For the CDR3, the DNA is TGCGCCAGCAGCTTGCCCCCCAAGCCTCGCTCGAGCGGGAGATCCGGGGAGCTGTTTTTT. Supplemented by reference TRBV5-1 and TRBJ2-2, the full variable domain reads KAGVTQTPRYLIKTRGQQVTLSCSPISGHRSVSWYQQTPGQGLQFLFEYFSETQRNKGNFPGRFSGRQFSNSRSEMNVSTLELGDSALYLCASSLPPKPRSSGRSGELFFGEGSRLTVL.